Following are 5 T cell receptor beta chains from one sample sequenced in a study of blood T cell repertoires in COVID-19. Method: immunoSEQ multiplex PCR; TCRdb's copy keeps in-frame clones and lacks some. The sample has about 480,000 clones; more than 75% are singletons. The sequenced sample consisted of PBMCs or T cells enriched from blood (not recorded which). These receptors were obtained from a woman in her thirties or forties who had recovered from COVID-19.

The V gene is TRBV9, the J gene TRBJ2-7, with D possibly TRBD2 on 6 matching bases. V lost 4 bases and J 4 bases, leaving 12 bases between the germline ends. Germline lookup yields CDR1 SGDLS and CDR2 YYNGEE. This CDR3 is built from 13 residues. CDR3 nucleotide sequence: TGTGCCAGCAGCAAGGGAGGCCATTACGAGCAGTACTTC. The encoded protein is CASSKGGHYEQYF.

The chain's CDR3 is CASSFTAIYEQYF. CDR3 nucleotides: TGTGCCAGCAGCTTTACAGCAATCTACGAGCAGTACTTC. V and J are TRBV7-8 and TRBJ2-7; D remains ambiguous. This CDR3 is 13 amino acids long. Trimming stripped 3 bases from V and 3 bases from J, with 9 bases between. CDR1 and CDR2 from the germline V gene are SGHVS and FQNEAQ.

The chain has TRBV2 and TRBJ2-3; TRBD2 matches 9 bases. The ends lost 11 bases at V and 2 bases at J; junction bases unmatched: 8. CDR3 length: 14 residues. The germline V gene has CDR1 SNHLY and CDR2 FYNNEI. The CDR3 loop reads CAHNSGRPTDTQYF. The DNA for the CDR3 is TGTGCCCATAACAGCGGGAGGCCCACAGATACGCAGTATTTT.

The chain employs TRBV7-2 and TRBJ1-3; TRBD1 is a possible D gene (6 bases). The CDR3 totals 16 residues. CDR1 is SGHTA and CDR2 is FQGNSA in the germline V gene. Trimming pared 5 bases from V and 0 bases from J, leaving 14 bases between. The CDR3 loop reads CASSLGQPSSGNTIYF. The CDR3 coding sequence is TGTGCCAGCAGCCTCGGACAGCCAAGCTCTGGAAACACCATATATTTT.

The chain carries TRBV19 and TRBJ2-4, with D perhaps TRBD2 (6 bases). The CDR3 is made up of 14 amino acids. V lost 9 bases, J lost 0 bases, and 12 bases lay in between. Per the germline V gene, CDR1 is LNHDA and CDR2 is SQIVND (reference sequence). The DNA of the CDR3 is TGTGCCAGCTCTGGGACTGTAGCCAAAAACATTCAGTACTTC. This codes for CASSGTVAKNIQYF.